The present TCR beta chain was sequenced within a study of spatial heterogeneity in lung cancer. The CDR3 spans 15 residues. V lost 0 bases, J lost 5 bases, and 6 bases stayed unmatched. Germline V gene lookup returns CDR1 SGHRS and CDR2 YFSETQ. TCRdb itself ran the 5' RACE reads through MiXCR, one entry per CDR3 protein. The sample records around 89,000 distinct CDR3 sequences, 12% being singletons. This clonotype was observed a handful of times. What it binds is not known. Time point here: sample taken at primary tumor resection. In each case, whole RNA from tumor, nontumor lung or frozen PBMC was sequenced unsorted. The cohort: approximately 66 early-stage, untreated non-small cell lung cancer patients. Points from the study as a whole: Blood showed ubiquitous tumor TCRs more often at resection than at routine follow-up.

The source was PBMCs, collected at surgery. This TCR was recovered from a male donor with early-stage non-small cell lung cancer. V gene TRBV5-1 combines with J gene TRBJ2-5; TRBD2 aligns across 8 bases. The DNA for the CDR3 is TGCGCCAGCAGCTTGGAAGGGACTAGAGTGGAGACCCAGTACTTC. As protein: CASSLEGTRVETQYF.